This T cell receptor beta chain originates from a study of CD8 T cells in Susac syndrome. RNA in amounts of roughly 0.45 to 1 ug was reverse transcribed with random hexamers. The method of amplification for TCR beta CDR3 was immunoSEQ multiplex PCR, covering 54 Vbeta and 13 Jbeta. Using its own MiXCR run on the immunoSEQ multiplex PCR reads, TCRdb lists one record per CDR3 protein. The top ten clones hold over 0.11% of a sample with 150,000 to 200,000 distinct CDR3 sequences, just over 90% of them seen once. The authors carried out high-throughput sequencing of TCR beta. They applied it to CD8+ and CD4+ T cells obtained from blood. Controls were healthy donors (matched for age and sex). The CD8+ and CD4+ T cells were isolated magnetically using a negative isolation approach, whereas the TEMRA cells were enriched by FACS. There are 16 residues in the CDR3. CDR1 is SGHRS and CDR2 is YFSETQ in the germline V gene. The V end lost 3 bases, the J end lost 5 bases, and 18 bases lay between the germline ends.

V is TRBV5-1 and J is TRBJ1-5; D not certain. The sequence came from a human donor in good health. The specimen was CD4+ T cells from PBMCs. The CDR3 region has the DNA TGCGCCAGCAGCTCGGGAAATGGGCCCCCCGATCAGCCCCAGCATTTT. Protein sequence: CASSSGNGPPDQPQHF.